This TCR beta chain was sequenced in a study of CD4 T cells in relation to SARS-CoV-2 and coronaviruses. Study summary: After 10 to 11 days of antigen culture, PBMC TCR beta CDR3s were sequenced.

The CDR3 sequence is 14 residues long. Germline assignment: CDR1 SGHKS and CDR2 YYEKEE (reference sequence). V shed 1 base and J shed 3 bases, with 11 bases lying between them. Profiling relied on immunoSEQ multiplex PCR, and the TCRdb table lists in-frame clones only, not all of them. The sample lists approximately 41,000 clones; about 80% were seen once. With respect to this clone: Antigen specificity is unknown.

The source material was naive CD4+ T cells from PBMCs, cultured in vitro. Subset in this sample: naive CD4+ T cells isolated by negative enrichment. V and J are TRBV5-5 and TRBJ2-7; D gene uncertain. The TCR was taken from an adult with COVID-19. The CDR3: CASSLSVGGYEQYF. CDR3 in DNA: TGTGCCAGCAGCTTGTCCGTGGGCGGCTACGAGCAGTACTTC.